The clone carrying this T cell receptor (beta chain) was found many times. Its target is not known. Stable Graves' hyperthyroidism denoted no ophthalmopathy progression over 18 months. Trimming removed 2 bases from V and 0 bases from J; junction bases left unmatched: 11. CDR3 length: 17 amino acids. Per the germline V gene, CDR1 is SGHKS and CDR2 is YYEKEE (reference sequence). Researchers amplified the TCR beta CDR3 regions from RNA transcripts. Initially, a first-round RT-PCR of the TCR CDR3 employed the HTBI primer set. TCRdb processed the multiplex PCR reads anew with MiXCR; each CDR3 protein has one entry. The sample yields some 740,000 distinct CDR3 sequences, roughly 15% seen once. This entry is derived from a study of T cells in Graves' hyperthyroidism and ophthalmopathy. Notes on the study in general: Model predictions of ophthalmopathy came a median 6.5 months before onset.

This chain uses TRBV5-5 with TRBJ2-7, with TRBD1 identical over 7 bases. What was sequenced was blood. This receptor was taken from a woman under 30 with Graves' hyperthyroidism. CDR3 protein: CASSFNPGQKSSYEQYF. The CDR3 DNA reads TGTGCCAGCAGCTTCAACCCGGGACAGAAAAGCTCCTACGAGCAGTACTTC.